Below, 14 T cell receptor beta chains from the same sample are listed, as sequenced in a study of a mutant IDH1 vaccine in newly diagnosed glioma. Described time point: week 11, during vaccination. Vaccine doses each comprised 300 ug of mutant IDH1 20-mer peptide, with topical imiquimod. Only in-frame clones appear in the TCRdb table, and some are missing; sequencing was by immunoSEQ multiplex PCR. This table holds 25,000 to 35,000 clones, 85% to 90% found once. No antigen has been identified for these receptors. The sequencing used PBMCs, collected from a glioma patient whose treatment included an IDH1 peptide vaccine. Receptors originate from a man aged 18 to 29 with glioma.

The rearrangement links TRBV29-1 to TRBJ2-1, with a tentative D call TRBD2 (5 bases). The CDR3 has 15 amino acids. Germline CDR1 reads SQVTM; CDR2 reads ANQGSEA. Between the trimmed V and J ends, which lost 4 bases and 0 bases, there was a span of 13 bases. CDR3 protein: CSVGTDPSSYNEQFF. The CDR3 DNA is TGCAGCGTTGGGACTGACCCCTCCTCCTACAATGAGCAGTTCTTC.

This clone has more than one count but fewer than ten. This chain links TRBV7-9 with TRBJ2-1, with a possible D match to TRBD2 (6 bases). CDR1 is SEHNR and CDR2 is FQNEAQ in the germline V gene (reference sequence). Deletions cut 7 bases from V and 4 bases from J, with 11 bases between. The CDR3 spans 13 residues. Here the CDR3 reads CASTLGSYNEQFF. In DNA form, the CDR3 reads TGTGCCAGCACCCTCGGGAGTTACAATGAGCAGTTCTTC. The complete variable domain, with remaining parts taken from reference TRBV7-9 and TRBJ2-1, reads DTGVSQNPRHKITKRGQNVTFRCDPISEHNRLYWYRQTLGQGPEFLTYFQNEAQLEKSRLLSDRFSAERPKGSFSTLEIQRTEQGDSAMYLCASTLGSYNEQFFGPGTRLTVL.

The V gene is TRBV5-6, the J gene TRBJ2-5, with 7 bases that match TRBD1. V trimming: 3 bases; J trimming: 2 bases; junction bases outside the gene matches: 1. This CDR3 is 13 amino acids long. Germline lookup yields CDR1 SGHDT and CDR2 YYEEEE. This CDR3 reads CASSSTGQETQYF. CDR3 in DNA: TGTGCCAGCAGCTCGACAGGGCAAGAGACCCAGTACTTC.

The V gene is TRBV6-6, the J gene TRBJ1-5; D might be TRBD1 (6 bases). The CDR3 spans 14 residues. The germline V gene has CDR1 MNHNY and CDR2 SVGAGI (reference sequence). V was clipped by 2 bases and J by 5 bases, with 10 bases between them. Here the CDR3 reads CASSYGGWDQPQHF. Here the CDR3 DNA reads TGTGCCAGCAGTTACGGGGGCTGGGATCAGCCCCAGCATTTT.

The rearrangement links TRBV9 to TRBJ2-7, with 7 positions matching TRBD2. This CDR3 is built from 16 residues. Per germline, CDR1 SGDLS and CDR2 YYNGEE. V was clipped by 2 bases and J by 5 bases; unmatched bases: 13. CDR3 nucleotides: TGTGCCAGCAGCGTCGCCTCTAGCGGATCAACCCACGAGCAGTACTTC. Its translation is CASSVASSGSTHEQYF.

V is TRBV30 and J is TRBJ2-7; D not resolved. This CDR3 region has 11 residues. Germline V gene sequence: CDR1 GTSNPN, CDR2 SVGIG (reference sequence). With 0 bases removed from V and 4 bases from J, the gap between germline ends came to 4 bases. CDR3 DNA sequence: TGTGCCTGGAGTGTAAATTACGAGCAGTACTTC. This encodes CAWSVNYEQYF.

This chain connects TRBV7-9 to TRBJ2-7; 9 bases map to TRBD1. CDR1 is SEHNR and CDR2 is FQNEAQ in the germline V gene (reference sequence). The CDR3 length is 17 residues. The ends lost 5 bases at V and 4 bases at J; junction bases unmatched: 15. CDR3: CASSPAADGQGRYEQYF. Written as DNA, the CDR3 is TGTGCCAGCAGCCCGGCAGCGGATGGACAGGGGAGGTACGAGCAGTACTTC.

The chain has TRBV2 and TRBJ1-6, with 10 positions matching TRBD1. The CDR3 length is 14 residues. Germline values: CDR1 SNHLY, CDR2 FYNNEI. The junction had 1 base not matched to a gene; V was cut back by 5 bases and J by 6 bases. The CDR3 region is CASSWDRGNSPLHF. The CDR3 bases are TGTGCCAGCAGTTGGGACAGGGGTAATTCACCCCTCCACTTT.

A single count supports this clone. The V and J genes are TRBV15 and TRBJ2-3; no firm D call. Trimming pared 0 bases from V and 1 base from J, leaving 11 bases between. Germline V CDR1 and CDR2: LNHNV, YYDKDF (reference sequence). This CDR3 is built from 16 residues. For the CDR3, the DNA is TGTGCCACCAGCAGAGAGCCCGGGCCGGGCACAGATACGCAGTATTTT. Encoded protein: CATSREPGPGTDTQYF.

This rearrangement joins TRBV7-2 to TRBJ1-6, with D possibly TRBD1 on 5 matching bases. The CDR3 consists of 15 residues. The germline CDR1 and CDR2 sequences are SGHTA and FQGNSA. V lost 1 base and J lost 9, with 13 bases in between. The DNA of the CDR3 is TGTGCCAGCAGCTTAGGTGTCAGGGCGTTTTCACCCCTCCACTTT. The encoded protein is CASSLGVRAFSPLHF. Full variable domain (missing parts from reference TRBV7-2 and TRBJ1-6): GAGVSQSPSNKVTEKGKDVELRCDPISGHTALYWYRQSLGQGLEFLIYFQGNSAPDKSGLPSDRFSAERTGGSVSTLTIQRTQQEDSAVYLCASSLGVRAFSPLHFGNGTRLTVT.

The chain recombines TRBV9 with TRBJ2-1; D possibly corresponds to TRBD2 (6 bases). Germline V lookup: CDR1 SGDLS, CDR2 YYNGEE. The V gene lost 0 bases and the J gene lost 3 bases, with 16 bases spanning the gap. The CDR3 consists of 17 residues. CDR3 sequence (DNA): TGTGCCAGCAGCGTAGCGACCAGCGGAGGGATCTACAATGAGCAGTTCTTC. It encodes CASSVATSGGIYNEQFF. Full variable domain (remainder filled in from reference TRBV9 and TRBJ2-1): DSGVTQTPKHLITATGQRVTLRCSPRSGDLSVYWYQQSLDQGLQFLIQYYNGEERAKGNILERFSAQQFPDLHSELNLSSLELGDSALYFCASSVATSGGIYNEQFFGPGTRLTVL.

This chain connects TRBV19 to TRBJ2-7; 8 nucleotides align to TRBD1. Germline CDR1 and CDR2: LNHDA and SQIVND (reference sequence). The CDR3 covers 14 residues. V lost 8 bases, J lost 7 bases, and 13 bases stayed unmatched. Here the CDR3 DNA reads TGTGCCAGTGGTGCGACAGGGGCCACACTGGAGCAGTACTTC. As protein: CASGATGATLEQYF.

This chain joins TRBV28 and TRBJ2-7; 7 nucleotides agree with TRBD1. The V gene's germline CDR1 is MDHEN and CDR2 SYDVKM. This CDR3 spans 15 amino acids. V shed 0 bases and J 0 bases; nucleotides not matched to a gene: 2. The CDR3 here is CASSLWGQPSYEQYF. CDR3 nucleotide sequence: TGTGCCAGCAGTTTATGGGGACAGCCCTCCTACGAGCAGTACTTC.

The chain couples TRBV6-5 to TRBJ2-7, with 9 nucleotides matching TRBD1. CDR1 is MNHEY and CDR2 is SVGAGI in the germline V gene. Trimming cost V 5 bases and J 9 bases; bases outside gene matches: 11. This CDR3 region has 14 residues. In DNA, the CDR3 is TGTGCCAGCAGTCCCGGGACAGGGTCCTTCTGGCAGTACTTC. It encodes CASSPGTGSFWQYF.